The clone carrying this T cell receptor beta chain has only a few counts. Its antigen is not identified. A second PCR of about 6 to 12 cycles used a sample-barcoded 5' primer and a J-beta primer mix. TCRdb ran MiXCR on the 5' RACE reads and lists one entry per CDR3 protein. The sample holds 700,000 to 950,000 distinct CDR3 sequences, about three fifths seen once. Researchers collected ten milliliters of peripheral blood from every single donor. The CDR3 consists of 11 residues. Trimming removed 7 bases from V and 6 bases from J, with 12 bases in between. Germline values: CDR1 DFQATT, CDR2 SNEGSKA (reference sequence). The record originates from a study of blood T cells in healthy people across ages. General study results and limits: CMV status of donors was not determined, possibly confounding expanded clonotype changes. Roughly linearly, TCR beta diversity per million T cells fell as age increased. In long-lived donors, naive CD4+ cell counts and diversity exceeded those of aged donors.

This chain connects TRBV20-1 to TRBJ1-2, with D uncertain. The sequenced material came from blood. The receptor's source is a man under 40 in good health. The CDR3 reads CSVRNLDGYTF. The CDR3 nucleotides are TGCAGTGTGAGAAACCTGGATGGCTACACCTTC.